These T cell receptor beta chains were read from a single sample in a study of shared clonotypes between healthy human individuals. Repertoires were generated with immunoSEQ multiplex PCR, while TCRdb's copy carries only in-frame clones and drops some. The data show over a million clones, roughly 96% seen once. Sequencing was carried out using naive CD4+ T cells sorted from blood. These receptors all come from a man aged 30 to 45 in good health. The conserved cysteine and the conserved F or W are not part of the CDR3 here. Fields, in order: D gene, J gene, V gene, CDR3 protein. The D gene is left open where the match is weak.

>.|TRBJ2-5|TRBV7-2
ASSLAPLGPQY
>TRBD2|TRBJ2-1|TRBV7-9
ASSPPGLAASSYNEQF
>.|TRBJ2-5|TRBV18
ASSPVQETQY
>TRBD2|TRBJ2-3|TRBV10-3
AISEGLAVTDTQY
>.|TRBJ2-1|TRBV7-6
ASSLEGGMYNEQF
>TRBD2|TRBJ2-1|TRBV5-1
ASSLVGAGGYNEQF
>.|TRBJ2-1|TRBV9
ASSVGGGGAWNEQF
>TRBD2|TRBJ2-3|TRBV29-1
SVDHPIAGGRTDTQY
>TRBD2|TRBJ2-5|TRBV29-1
SGRLAGAGETQY
>.|TRBJ2-3|TRBV27
ASSRRLGASTDTQY
>.|TRBJ1-1|TRBV5-1
ASSLGEYEMNTEAF
>.|TRBJ2-7|TRBV21-1
ASSQRRGYEQY
>.|TRBJ2-7|TRBV5-6
ASSGGRVFSYEQY
>TRBD1|TRBJ2-7|TRBV7-9
ASSSRTGQMNYEQY
>.|TRBJ2-7|TRBV6-5
ASSYAGPTYEQY
>.|TRBJ1-5|TRBV6-6
ASRHTKNQPQH
>.|TRBJ1-5|TRBV21-1
ASSNDSWGAYGQPQH
>TRBD1|TRBJ1-5|TRBV7-6
ASSLTDRGQPQH
>TRBD1|TRBJ1-1|TRBV28
ASSLPTGDIMNTEAF
>.|TRBJ2-2|TRBV5-1
ASSLDSNTGELF
>.|TRBJ1-4|TRBV28
ASSLVGEKLF
>TRBD2|TRBJ2-7|TRBV7-8
ASSLVLEGGVQRTNSYEQY
>.|TRBJ1-1|TRBV27
ASSFKGMNTEAF
>.|TRBJ2-1|TRBV6-5
AARRGRYNEQF